One and the same sample provided the 28 T cell receptor beta chains below, sequenced in a study of graft-versus-host responses after intestinal transplantation. These TCRs are of unknown antigen specificity. This table comes from immunoSEQ multiplex PCR, and its TCRdb copy is limited to in-frame clones, with some not included. Of 130,000 to 150,000 clones listed, around 90% are singletons. Specimen: unstimulated CD4+ T cells sorted from spleen or lymph node cells, collected before intestinal transplant. These receptor sequences come from a human donor who received an intestinal transplant.

J is TRBJ2-3 and V is TRBV9; D is undetermined. With 0 bases removed from V and 2 bases from J, the gap between germline ends came to 4 bases. The V gene's germline CDR1 is SGDLS and CDR2 YYNGEE. CDR3 length: 13 amino acids. CDR3 sequence reads: CASSVGVTDTQYF. The CDR3 DNA reads TGTGCCAGCAGCGTAGGAGTCACAGATACGCAGTATTTT.

The chain links TRBV6-1 to TRBJ2-7; D possibly corresponds to TRBD1 (5 bases). CDR1 is MNHNS and CDR2 is SASEGT in the germline V gene. The CDR3 has 15 residues. V lost 5 bases and J lost 4, with 18 bases in between. The CDR3 DNA follows: TGTGCCAGCAGTAGACTCCCGTCTTCAGGGTACGAGCAGTACTTC. Residues: CASSRLPSSGYEQYF.

The V call is TRBV5-1, the J call TRBJ1-6, with D possibly matching TRBD1 (6 bases). Trimming pared 0 bases from V and 7 bases from J, leaving 14 bases between. Per the germline V gene, CDR1 is SGHRS and CDR2 is YFSETQ. The CDR3 spans 16 residues. The CDR3 is CASSLDESGGNSPLHF. The CDR3 bases are TGCGCCAGCAGCTTGGATGAGTCTGGGGGCAATTCACCCCTCCACTTT.

The chain links TRBV5-1 to TRBJ2-3; possible D gene TRBD2, 5 bases. Trimming took 4 bases from V and 6 from J, leaving 15 bases between them. This CDR3 is built from 14 residues. CDR1 and CDR2 from the germline V gene are SGHRS and YFSETQ. The CDR3 sequence: CASSLGRTGDTQYF. The CDR3 DNA reads as TGCGCCAGCAGCCTAGGACGGACTGGGGATACGCAGTATTTT.

The chain combines TRBV19 with TRBJ2-1; possibly TRBD1 for D (5 bases). In germline, CDR1 is LNHDA, CDR2 SQIVND (reference sequence). CDR3 length equals 17 residues. Trimming removed 4 bases at V and 2 bases at J, with 18 bases between. As DNA, the CDR3 is TGTGCCAGTAGTAACCTGGCCAGTGGGGCGACCTACAATGAGCAGTTCTTC. Residues: CASSNLASGATYNEQFF.

This chain connects TRBV28 to TRBJ1-2; 7 bases are a match to TRBD1. V lost 4 bases and J lost 6; bases outside the gene matches: 11. This CDR3 has 15 amino acids. CDR1 and CDR2 from the germline V gene are MDHEN and SYDVKM. Here the CDR3 reads CASSSPPTGWNGYTF. The CDR3 nucleotides read TGTGCCAGCAGTTCACCCCCGACAGGGTGGAATGGCTACACCTTC.

The chain couples TRBV18 to TRBJ2-2, with D unclear. The germline V gene encodes CDR1 KGHSH and CDR2 LQKENI. CDR3 length equals 15 residues. Trimming stripped 3 bases from V and 6 bases from J, with 14 bases between. As DNA, the CDR3 is TGTGCCAGCTCACCCTCAGTAAAGGGCGCCGGGGAGCTGTTTTTT. Its protein is CASSPSVKGAGELFF.

This rearrangement joins TRBV7-2 to TRBJ2-7, with D possibly being TRBD2 (6 bases). The CDR3 consists of 14 residues. Deletions cut 4 bases from V and 5 bases from J, with 15 bases between. The germline V gene encodes CDR1 SGHTA and CDR2 FQGNSA. CDR3 loop: CASSSRLVSNEQYF. The CDR3 DNA follows: TGTGCCAGCAGCTCCCGACTAGTAAGTAACGAGCAGTACTTC.

V gene TRBV7-9 combines with J gene TRBJ2-1; unclear D gene. Germline CDR1 and CDR2: SEHNR and FQNEAQ (reference sequence). CDR3 length: 12 residues. V lost 2 bases and J lost 7, with 6 bases in between. CDR3 bases: TGTGCCAGCAGCTTAATGGGGAATGAGCAGTTCTTC. It specifies CASSLMGNEQFF.

This clone was observed a single time. Here the CDR3 DNA reads TGTGCCAGCTCTCCGGGGGAGCGAGGCGAGCAGTACTTC. Protein sequence: CASSPGERGEQYF. The chain employs TRBV18 and TRBJ2-7; a possible D gene is TRBD2 (6 bases). The ends were cut back, 6 bases at V and 6 bases at J, with 15 bases in the middle. This CDR3 has 13 residues. Germline loops: CDR1 KGHSH, CDR2 LQKENI.

The J gene is TRBJ1-4, the V gene TRBV11-2; D is unresolved. Germline CDR1 SGHAT, CDR2 FQNNGV. V was cut by 4 bases and J by 2 bases, with 8 bases left in between. The CDR3 runs to 14 residues. The CDR3 coding sequence is TGTGCCAGCAGCTACGGAGGGACTAATGAAAAACTGTTTTTT. Encoded protein: CASSYGGTNEKLFF.

The rearrangement uses TRBV6-4 and TRBJ1-5; 8 nucleotides agree with TRBD1. CDR3 size: 14 residues. Germline V CDR1 and CDR2: MRHNA, SNTAGT. The V gene end was trimmed by 11 bases and the J gene end by 6 bases; junction bases not matched to a gene: 12. CDR3 residues: CAGPDPGGSQPQHF. The CDR3 coding sequence is TGTGCCGGACCTGACCCAGGGGGCAGTCAGCCCCAGCATTTT.

The chain couples TRBV5-8 to TRBJ2-7; 8 nucleotides align to TRBD2. The junction had 17 bases not matched to a gene; V was cut back by 6 bases and J by 6 bases. Germline V lookup: CDR1 SGHTS, CDR2 YDEGEE. The CDR3 is made up of 16 amino acids. The CDR3 DNA follows: TGTGCCAGCACCAAACTAGCGGCACTAGATCTTGGCGAGCAGTACTTC. Its translation is CASTKLAALDLGEQYF.

This chain joins TRBV28 and TRBJ1-2; 7 bases are a match to TRBD1. This CDR3 region has 15 residues. Germline assignment: CDR1 MDHEN and CDR2 SYDVKM. Trimming removed 3 bases from V and 2 bases from J; junction bases left unmatched: 6. The CDR3: CASSFRGGPNYGYTF. The CDR3 DNA sequence: TGTGCCAGCAGTTTTAGAGGGGGCCCCAACTATGGCTACACCTTC.

The chain employs TRBV7-3 and TRBJ2-3, with TRBD2 matching over 10 bases. The ends lost 4 bases at V and 3 bases at J; junction bases unmatched: 4. This CDR3 comprises 15 residues. Germline V gives CDR1 SGHTA, CDR2 FQGTGA. This CDR3 reads CASSSLAGGTDTQYF. In DNA form, the CDR3 reads TGTGCCAGCAGCTCCTTAGCGGGAGGTACAGATACGCAGTATTTT.

The gene calls are TRBV7-2 and TRBJ2-7, with 7 bases fitting TRBD1. This CDR3 spans 15 amino acids. Germline CDR1 reads SGHTA; CDR2 reads FQGNSA. Losses at the gene ends were 1 base for V and 3 bases for J; bases not matched to a gene: 6. The CDR3 DNA follows: TGTGCCAGCAGCTTAGGGGGGACAGAGTACTACGAGCAGTACTTC. Its protein is CASSLGGTEYYEQYF. The variable domain in full, with the rest retrieved from reference TRBV7-2 and TRBJ2-7, is GAGVSQSPSNKVTEKGKDVELRCDPISGHTALYWYRQSLGQGLEFLIYFQGNSAPDKSGLPSDRFSAERTGGSVSTLTIQRTQQEDSAVYLCASSLGGTEYYEQYFGPGTRLTVT.

This chain links TRBV27 with TRBJ2-1; 7 nucleotides line up with TRBD2. The junction had 18 bases not matched to a gene; V was cut back by 6 bases and J by 7 bases. The CDR3 consists of 17 residues. The germline gives CDR1 MNHEY, CDR2 SMNVEV (reference sequence). CDR3 loop: CASRSSKASGLGNEQFF. The CDR3 DNA reads as TGTGCCAGCAGGTCCTCAAAGGCTAGCGGTCTGGGAAATGAGCAGTTCTTC.

The V and J genes are TRBV6-1 and TRBJ1-1; D is ambiguous. Per germline, CDR1 MNHNS and CDR2 SASEGT. Trimming removed 5 bases at V and 4 bases at J, with 14 bases between. The CDR3 length is 14 residues. CDR3 loop: CASSSPPRGTEAFF. CDR3 coding DNA: TGTGCCAGCAGTTCCCCGCCTAGAGGCACTGAAGCTTTCTTT.

The genes are TRBV5-6 and TRBJ1-5; D not resolved. CDR1 is SGHDT, CDR2 YYEEEE, per germline. The CDR3 is made up of 15 amino acids. Trimming shortened V by 2 bases and J by 6 bases, and 15 bases separated the two germline ends. The CDR3 region is CASSLKRSRSQPQHF. The DNA of the CDR3 is TGTGCCAGCAGCTTAAAGCGGTCCAGGAGTCAGCCCCAGCATTTT. The full variable domain, completed using reference TRBV5-6 and TRBJ1-5, is DAGVTQSPTHLIKTRGQQVTLRCSPKSGHDTVSWYQQALGQGPQFIFQYYEEEERQRGNFPDRFSGHQFPNYSSELNVNALLLGDSALYLCASSLKRSRSQPQHFGDGTRLSIL.

The V and J genes are TRBV11-2 and TRBJ2-1; D is uncertain. This CDR3 comprises 19 residues. From germline, CDR1 is SGHAT and CDR2 FQNNGV. V gave up 0 bases and J gave up 0 bases, with 18 bases separating them. The CDR3 is CASSLDRQARRFSYNEQFF. Here the CDR3 DNA reads TGTGCCAGCAGCTTAGATCGGCAAGCGCGACGATTCTCCTACAATGAGCAGTTCTTC.

The rearrangement uses TRBV28 and TRBJ2-2; TRBD1 matches 7 bases. The CDR3 spans 14 residues. V lost 6 bases and J lost 4; bases outside the gene matches: 5. Germline lookup yields CDR1 MDHEN and CDR2 SYDVKM. The CDR3 here is CASSEGGSTGELFF. The CDR3 coding sequence is TGTGCCAGCAGCGAAGGGGGCAGCACCGGGGAGCTGTTTTTT.

The chain combines TRBV7-9 with TRBJ2-2; TRBD1 aligns across 7 bases. V lost 3 bases and J lost 2; bases outside the gene matches: 3. The germline V gene encodes CDR1 SEHNR and CDR2 FQNEAQ (reference sequence). The CDR3 spans 15 residues. Here the CDR3 reads CASSFGTANTGELFF. CDR3 DNA: TGTGCCAGCAGCTTCGGGACAGCCAACACCGGGGAGCTGTTTTTT.

The genes are TRBV5-8 and TRBJ1-2, with no clear D. The V gene's germline CDR1 is SGHTS and CDR2 YDEGEE. The V end was cut by 4 bases, the J end by 3 bases, with 10 bases between. This CDR3 has 13 amino acids. CDR3 sequence reads: CASSLKGYYGYTF. The CDR3, as DNA: TGTGCCAGCAGCCTAAAAGGGTACTATGGCTACACCTTC.

The rearrangement joins TRBV7-3 to TRBJ1-2; 7 positions match TRBD1. The trim removed 5 bases at V and 4 bases at J, leaving 4 bases unmatched. Germline V gene data show CDR1 as SGHTA and CDR2 as FQGTGA. This CDR3 has 13 residues. The CDR3 loop reads CASSPTGSYGYTF. The CDR3 DNA follows: TGTGCCAGCAGCCCGACAGGGTCCTATGGCTACACCTTC. The variable domain in full, completed from reference TRBV7-3 and TRBJ1-2, reads GAGVSQTPSNKVTEKGKYVELRCDPISGHTALYWYRQSLGQGPEFLIYFQGTGAADDSGLPNDRFFAVRPEGSVSTLKIQRTERGDSAVYLCASSPTGSYGYTFGSGTRLTVV.

The V call is TRBV20-1, the J call TRBJ2-3, with D possibly being TRBD2 (6 bases). Looked up from germline, CDR1 is DFQATT and CDR2 is SNEGSKA (reference sequence). V was trimmed by 6 bases and J by 8 bases, leaving 12 bases between them. The CDR3 length is 11 residues. The chain's CDR3 is CSARVGGTQYF. The CDR3 DNA sequence: TGCAGTGCAAGGGTGGGGGGTACGCAGTATTTT.

V gene TRBV10-3 combines with J gene TRBJ1-5; maybe TRBD1 (5 bases). Germline V gene sequence: CDR1 ENHRY, CDR2 SYGVKD. Trimming left V 10 bases short and J 7 bases short, with 17 bases between. The CDR3 is 13 residues long. CDR3 sequence reads: CATLGDFGQPQHF. The CDR3 DNA reads as TGTGCCACCCTGGGGGATTTTGGACAGCCCCAGCATTTT.

The genes are TRBV28 and TRBJ1-2, with D tentatively TRBD1 (5 bases). Germline assignment: CDR1 MDHEN and CDR2 SYDVKM. This CDR3 comprises 16 residues. V dropped 6 bases and J dropped 0 bases, with 17 bases sitting between them. This chain's CDR3 is CASRPRGRLANYGYTF. CDR3 DNA: TGTGCCAGCAGACCCCGGGGACGTTTAGCTAACTATGGCTACACCTTC.

The rearrangement links TRBV29-1 to TRBJ2-5, with unresolved D. Trimming pared 5 bases from V and 5 bases from J, leaving 12 bases between. Germline CDR1 reads SQVTM; CDR2 reads ANQGSEA. This CDR3 is built from 12 residues. In nucleotides, the CDR3 is TGCAGCGTTAAACCCCCGAGGGAGACCCAGTACTTC. As protein: CSVKPPRETQYF.